A single sample is the source of the 12 T cell receptor beta chains below, sequenced in a study of molecular identifiers for immune sequencing clone quantification. TCRdb processed the PCR reads anew with MiXCR; each CDR3 protein has one entry. This table has 400,000 to 600,000 distinct CDR3 sequences, around a fifth appearing once. Sequenced sample: naive CD8+ T cells from blood, with Jurkat cell RNA spiked in. Subset of the sample: FACS-sorted CD8+CD4-CCR7+CD45RA+ naive T cells. These receptors were taken from a human donor in good health. Some libraries in this study had Jurkat cell RNA spiked in.

J is TRBJ1-6 and V is TRBV25-1; D is perhaps TRBD1 (6 bases). Germline CDR1 and CDR2: MGHDK and SYGVNS. Between the trimmed V and J ends, which lost 4 bases and 0 bases, there was a span of 10 bases. CDR3 length: 16 residues. CDR3: CASSGRGSSYNSPLHF. CDR3 coding DNA: TGTGCCAGCAGTGGCAGGGGCAGCTCCTATAATTCACCCCTCCACTTT.

Many counts were recorded for this clonotype. V and J are TRBV6-2 or TRBV6-3 and TRBJ2-7; 8 bases map to TRBD1. The CDR3 length is 13 residues. J lost 5 bases, V lost 2 bases, and 2 bases had no gene match. CDR1 and CDR2 (germline): MNHEY, SVGEGT. The CDR3 spells CASSYPGGNEQYF. The CDR3 DNA is TGTGCCAGCAGTTACCCAGGGGGCAACGAGCAGTACTTC.

This clonotype was counted many times. The chain has TRBV11-3 and TRBJ2-3; D may correspond to TRBD1 or TRBD2 (5 bases each). The ends were cut back, 5 bases at V and 2 bases at J, with 14 bases in the middle. CDR1 and CDR2 from the germline V gene are SGHNT and YENEEA. This CDR3 region has 15 residues. CDR3 amino acids: CASSTRDGDTDTQYF. The CDR3 bases are TGTGCCAGCAGCACCAGGGACGGAGACACAGATACGCAGTATTTT.

The chain carries TRBV6-2 or TRBV6-3 and TRBJ2-2; 7 nucleotides line up with TRBD2. The CDR3 is made up of 16 amino acids. Germline V gives CDR1 MNHEY, CDR2 SVGEGT. After removal of 4 bases from V and 8 bases from J, the junction contained 13 bases not matched to a gene. In DNA, the CDR3 is TGTGCCAGCAGTTTACCAGCGGGGTCCCCCAGTGGGGAGCTGTTTTTT. It codes for CASSLPAGSPSGELFF.

Concerning this clonotype itself: Possible read error: a much larger clone is one base away. The genes are TRBV30 and TRBJ2-3, with D unclear. Per the germline V gene, CDR1 is GTSNPN and CDR2 is SVGIG (reference sequence). The CDR3 is 14 amino acids. For the CDR3, the DNA is TGTGCCTGGAGTGCAGCAGCCAGCATAGATACGCAGTATTTT. Amino acid sequence: CAWSAAASIDTQYF.

At least ten counts were recorded for this clonotype. The chain carries TRBV12-5 and TRBJ1-2; no reliable D call. CDR1 and CDR2 (germline): LGHNT, FRNRAP. Trimming shortened V by 2 bases and J by 5 bases, and 18 bases separated the two germline ends. CDR3 size: 16 residues. CDR3 protein: CASGLPRPRSWYGYTF. The CDR3 DNA reads TGTGCTAGTGGTTTGCCCCGACCCCGAAGTTGGTATGGCTACACCTTC.

This clonotype was found many times. This chain uses TRBV20-1 with TRBJ2-3, with D uncertain. The germline V gene encodes CDR1 DFQATT and CDR2 SNEGSKA (reference sequence). Deletions cut 6 bases from V and 4 bases from J, with 17 bases between. The CDR3 sequence is 14 residues long. The CDR3 here is CSAARGVEPDTQYF. The DNA for the CDR3 is TGCAGTGCCGCCAGAGGTGTTGAGCCAGATACGCAGTATTTT.

With regard to this clonotype: This may stem from a read error, because a much larger clone lies one nucleotide away. This chain connects TRBV4-1 to TRBJ2-6; 11 nucleotides line up with TRBD1. The germline V gene encodes CDR1 MGHRA and CDR2 YSYEKL. V was clipped by 4 bases and J by 2 bases; unmatched bases: 7. This CDR3 has 18 residues. In DNA form, the CDR3 reads TGCGCCAGCAGCCGATACGGACAGGGGGCCCCTGGGGCCAACGTCCTGACTTTC. Encoded protein: CASSRYGQGAPGANVLTF.

This clonotype turned up a few times. The chain combines TRBV6-1 with TRBJ2-7; no clear D. Trimming pared 1 base from V and 6 bases from J, leaving 13 bases between. The CDR3 sequence is 14 residues long. Germline CDR1 MNHNS, CDR2 SASEGT. This chain's CDR3 is CASSEVPQTREQYF. The CDR3 bases are TGTGCCAGCAGTGAAGTCCCCCAGACTCGCGAGCAGTACTTC.

This clonotype has just a few counts. The V gene is TRBV24-1, the J gene TRBJ2-1; the D gene could be TRBD1 or TRBD2 (5 bases each). With 2 bases removed from V and 10 bases from J, the gap between germline ends came to 14 bases. Germline V gives CDR1 KGHDR, CDR2 SFDVKD. CDR3 length: 14 residues. CDR3 nucleotide sequence: TGTGCCACCAGTGATTGGGGACCCGAAGGGGAGCAGTTCTTC. It codes for CATSDWGPEGEQFF.

This clonotype was seen at least ten times. The chain couples TRBV20-1 to TRBJ2-5; 11 bases align to TRBD2. CDR1 is DFQATT and CDR2 is SNEGSKA in the germline V gene (reference sequence). V shed 5 bases and J 1 base; nucleotides not matched to a gene: 12. The CDR3 spans 17 residues. CDR3 nucleotides: TGCAGTGCTTCCACCCTAGCGGGGGGCAGCGCCCAAGAGACCCAGTACTTC. Amino acid sequence: CSASTLAGGSAQETQYF.

This clonotype was observed many times. The CDR3 loop reads CASSLLLGPQHF. CDR3 DNA: TGTGCCAGCAGCCTTCTTCTTGGGCCCCAGCATTTT. J is TRBJ1-5 and V is TRBV7-9; the D is unclear. CDR3 length: 12 amino acids. Germline assignment: CDR1 SEHNR and CDR2 FQNEAQ (reference sequence). The V end was cut by 5 bases, the J end by 9 bases, with 11 bases between.